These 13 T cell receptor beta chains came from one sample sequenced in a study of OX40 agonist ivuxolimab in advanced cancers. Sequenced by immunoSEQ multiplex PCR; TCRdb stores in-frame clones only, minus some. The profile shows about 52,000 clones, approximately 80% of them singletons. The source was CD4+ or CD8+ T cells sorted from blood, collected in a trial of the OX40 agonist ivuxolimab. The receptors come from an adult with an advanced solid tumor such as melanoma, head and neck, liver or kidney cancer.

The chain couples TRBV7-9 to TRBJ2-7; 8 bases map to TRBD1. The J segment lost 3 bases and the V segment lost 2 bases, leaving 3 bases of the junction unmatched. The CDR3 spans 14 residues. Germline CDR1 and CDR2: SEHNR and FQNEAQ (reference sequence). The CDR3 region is CASSLMGQVYEQYF. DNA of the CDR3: TGTGCCAGCAGCTTAATGGGACAGGTCTACGAGCAGTACTTC.

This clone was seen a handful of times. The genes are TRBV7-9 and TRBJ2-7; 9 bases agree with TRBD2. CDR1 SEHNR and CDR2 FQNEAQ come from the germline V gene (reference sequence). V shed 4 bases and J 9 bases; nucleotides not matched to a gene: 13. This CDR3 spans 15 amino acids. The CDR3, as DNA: TGTGCCAGCAGCTCCCAAAGCGGGAGGCTGGGGGTGCAGTACTTC. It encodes CASSSQSGRLGVQYF.

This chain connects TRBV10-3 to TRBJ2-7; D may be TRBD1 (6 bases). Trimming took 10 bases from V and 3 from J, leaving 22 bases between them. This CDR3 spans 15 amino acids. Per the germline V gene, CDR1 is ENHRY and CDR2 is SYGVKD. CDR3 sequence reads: CATLDLDRKYYEQYF. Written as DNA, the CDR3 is TGTGCCACCCTCGATCTGGACAGAAAATACTACGAGCAGTACTTC.

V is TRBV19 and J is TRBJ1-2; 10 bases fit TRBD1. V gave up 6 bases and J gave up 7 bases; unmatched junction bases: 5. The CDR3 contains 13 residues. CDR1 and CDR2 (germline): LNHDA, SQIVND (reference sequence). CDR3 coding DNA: TGTGCCAGTAGCGACAGGGGGCACGGTGGCTACACCTTC. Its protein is CASSDRGHGGYTF.

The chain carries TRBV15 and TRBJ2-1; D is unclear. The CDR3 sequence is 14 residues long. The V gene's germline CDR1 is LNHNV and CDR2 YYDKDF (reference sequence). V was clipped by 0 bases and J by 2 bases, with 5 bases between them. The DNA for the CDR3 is TGTGCCACCAGCAGAGACCTAGCCTACAATGAGCAGTTCTTC. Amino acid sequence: CATSRDLAYNEQFF.

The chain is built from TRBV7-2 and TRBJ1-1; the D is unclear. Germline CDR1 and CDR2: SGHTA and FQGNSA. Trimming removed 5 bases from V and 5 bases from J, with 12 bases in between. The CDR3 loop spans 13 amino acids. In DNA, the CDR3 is TGTGCCAGCAGCCGAACTTCTGGTACTGAAGCTTTCTTT. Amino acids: CASSRTSGTEAFF. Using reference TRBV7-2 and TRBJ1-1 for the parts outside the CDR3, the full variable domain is GAGVSQSPSNKVTEKGKDVELRCDPISGHTALYWYRQSLGQGLEFLIYFQGNSAPDKSGLPSDRFSAERTGGSVSTLTIQRTQQEDSAVYLCASSRTSGTEAFFGQGTRLTVV.

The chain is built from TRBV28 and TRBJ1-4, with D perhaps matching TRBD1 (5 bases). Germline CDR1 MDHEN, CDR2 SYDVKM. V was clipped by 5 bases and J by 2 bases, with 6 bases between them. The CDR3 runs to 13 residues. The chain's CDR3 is CASSDSTNEKLFF. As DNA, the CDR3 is TGTGCCAGCAGTGACAGCACTAATGAAAAACTGTTTTTT.

The CDR3 nucleotides read TGCGCCAGCAGCTACGGGACAGGGTGGGGCGGCTACACCTTC. Its translation is CASSYGTGWGGYTF. The V and J genes are TRBV5-1 and TRBJ1-2, with 9 bases matching TRBD1. The CDR3 has 14 amino acids. V shed 3 bases, J shed 8 bases, and the junction held 8 bases outside the gene matches. Per germline, CDR1 SGHRS and CDR2 YFSETQ.

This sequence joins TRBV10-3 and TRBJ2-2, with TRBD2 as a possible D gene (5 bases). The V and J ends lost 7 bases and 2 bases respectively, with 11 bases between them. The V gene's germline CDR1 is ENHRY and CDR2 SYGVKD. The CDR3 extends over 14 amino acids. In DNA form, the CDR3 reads TGTGCCATCACCCGAGGAGGTAACACCGGGGAGCTGTTTTTT. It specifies CAITRGGNTGELFF.

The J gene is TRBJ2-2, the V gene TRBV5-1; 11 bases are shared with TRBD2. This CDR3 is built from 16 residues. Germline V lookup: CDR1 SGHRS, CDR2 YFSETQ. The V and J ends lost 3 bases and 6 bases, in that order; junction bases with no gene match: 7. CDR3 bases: TGCGCCAGCAGCTATTCCGGGACTAGCGGATCCGGGGAGCTGTTTTTT. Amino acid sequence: CASSYSGTSGSGELFF. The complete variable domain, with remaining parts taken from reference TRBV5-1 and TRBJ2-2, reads KAGVTQTPRYLIKTRGQQVTLSCSPISGHRSVSWYQQTPGQGLQFLFEYFSETQRNKGNFPGRFSGRQFSNSRSEMNVSTLELGDSALYLCASSYSGTSGSGELFFGEGSRLTVL.

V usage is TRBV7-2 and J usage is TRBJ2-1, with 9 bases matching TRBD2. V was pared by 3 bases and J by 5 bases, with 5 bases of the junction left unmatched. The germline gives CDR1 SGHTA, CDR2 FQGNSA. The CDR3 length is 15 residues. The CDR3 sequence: CASSFSGRSDNEQFF. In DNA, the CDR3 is TGTGCCAGCAGCTTCAGCGGGAGGTCGGACAATGAGCAGTTCTTC.

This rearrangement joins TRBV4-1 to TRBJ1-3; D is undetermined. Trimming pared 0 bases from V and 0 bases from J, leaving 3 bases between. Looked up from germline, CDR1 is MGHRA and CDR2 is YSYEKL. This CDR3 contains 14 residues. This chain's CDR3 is CASSQESSGNTIYF. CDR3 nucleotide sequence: TGCGCCAGCAGCCAAGAATCCTCTGGAAACACCATATATTTT.

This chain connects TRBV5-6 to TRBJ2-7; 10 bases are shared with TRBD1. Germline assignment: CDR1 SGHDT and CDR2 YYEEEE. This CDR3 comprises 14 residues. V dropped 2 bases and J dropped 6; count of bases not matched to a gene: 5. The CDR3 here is CASSFRQGASEQYF. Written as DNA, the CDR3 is TGTGCCAGCAGCTTCCGACAGGGGGCTAGCGAGCAGTACTTC.